The T cell receptor beta chain described here comes from a study of blood T cell repertoires in COVID-19. Data came from immunoSEQ multiplex PCR; TCRdb stores just in-frame clones and leaves some out. The sample carries more than 250,000 clones, more than 70% recorded once. Per germline, CDR1 SGHRS and CDR2 YFSETQ. V was trimmed by 2 bases and J by 5 bases, leaving 11 bases between them. The CDR3 loop spans 13 amino acids. The chain carries TRBV5-1 and TRBJ2-7, with TRBD2 as a possible D gene (6 bases). Material for sequencing was PBMCs or T cells enriched from blood (not recorded which). This TCR was recovered from a woman aged 25 to 39 who had recovered from COVID-19. The CDR3 is CASSLKWGDEQYF. CDR3 bases: TGCGCCAGCAGCTTAAAGTGGGGGGACGAGCAGTACTTC.